This note documents a single TCR beta chain sequence. Antigen: not known. The sample belongs to a study of cytomegalovirus exposure and HLA in healthy donors. Study results and limitations: Through in vitro validation, a few CMV-associated chains were shown to be specific for CMV antigens. The study flagged some 170 TCR beta chains as cytomegalovirus-associated. A likely sequencing artifact accounted for one observed cluster of highly shared sequence variants.

In the PCR, 60 Vbeta and 13 Jbeta primers were used. Using immunoSEQ multiplex PCR, the repertoire was profiled, and TCRdb retains in-frame clones only, with some absent. Of some 200,000 clones listed, around 83% are singletons. V dropped 5 bases and J dropped 6 bases, with 10 bases sitting between them. Germline V CDR1 and CDR2: SGHVS, FQNEAQ. This CDR3 has 13 amino acids. This chain connects TRBV7-8 to TRBJ2-2, with D uncertain. This sequence was found in a woman under 30 in good health and CMV-seronegative. Sequencing used PBMCs. CDR3 amino acids: CASSLSAPGELFF. In DNA form, the CDR3 reads TGTGCCAGCAGCCTGAGCGCCCCCGGGGAGCTGTTTTTT.